One and the same sample provided the 10 T cell receptor beta chains below, sequenced in a study of T cells in Graves' hyperthyroidism and ophthalmopathy. RNA transcripts provided the source from which TCR beta CDR3 regions were amplified. Carried out on the TCR CDR3, a first-round RT-PCR used the HTBI primer set. One entry per CDR3 protein, called by TCRdb with MiXCR from the multiplex PCR reads. Here the sample spans 500,000 to 650,000 distinct CDR3 sequences, approximately 49% being singletons. Material for sequencing was peripheral blood or thyroid tissue (not recorded which). All receptors derive from an adult woman with Graves' disease, either hyperthyroidism or ophthalmopathy (not recorded which).

Details on this clonotype: A single base separates this from a much larger clone, so it may be a read error. The rearrangement links TRBV7-9 to TRBJ1-1; D gene ambiguous. This CDR3 contains 14 residues. The germline CDR1 and CDR2 sequences are SEHNR and FQNEAQ (reference sequence). CDR3: CASSQALLATEAFF. In nucleotides, the CDR3 is TGCGCCAGCAGCCAAGCTCTCCTGGCCACTGAAGCTTTCTTT.

The chain employs TRBV15 and TRBJ2-1; D possibly uses TRBD1 or TRBD2 (5 bases each). With 1 base removed from V and 9 bases from J, the gap between germline ends came to 16 bases. CDR3 length equals 15 residues. Per germline, CDR1 LNHNV and CDR2 YYDKDF (reference sequence). CDR3 sequence: CATSRGRTGASEQFF. CDR3 nucleotides: TGTGCCACCAGCAGAGGACGGACCGGGGCGTCTGAGCAGTTCTTC.

This chain links TRBV9 with TRBJ1-6, with 9 bases lining up with TRBD1. V dropped 4 bases and J dropped 14; count of bases not matched to a gene: 7. The CDR3 runs to 13 residues. The germline CDR1 and CDR2 sequences are SGDLS and YYNGEE. This CDR3 reads CASSPRDRESLHF. DNA for the CDR3: TGTGCCAGCAGCCCCCGGGACAGGGAGTCCCTCCACTTT.

This chain uses TRBV6-1 with TRBJ1-1, with unresolved D. Between the trimmed V and J ends, which lost 2 bases and 5 bases, there was a span of 9 bases. This CDR3 comprises 13 residues. Per the germline V gene, CDR1 is MNHNS and CDR2 is SASEGT. For the CDR3, the DNA is TGTGCCAGCAGTGAAAAGCTGTGGACTGAAGCTTTCTTT. The encoded protein is CASSEKLWTEAFF.

The sample holds many counts of this clonotype. This chain links TRBV14 with TRBJ1-1, with D unresolved. The CDR3 is 14 residues long. The V end was cut by 3 bases, the J end by 3 bases, with 11 bases between. Germline-derived CDR1 and CDR2 are SGHDN and FVKESK. The CDR3 nucleotides are TGTGCCAGCAGCCATGGAGGGTGGGACACTGAAGCTTTCTTT. Its translation is CASSHGGWDTEAFF.

The chain couples TRBV19 to TRBJ2-3; 7 positions match TRBD1. Trimming took 7 bases from V and 2 from J; bases not matched to a gene: 9. Germline V lookup: CDR1 LNHDA, CDR2 SQIVND (reference sequence). The CDR3 runs to 15 residues. CDR3 residues: CASTTGQEYTDTQYF. CDR3 nucleotides: TGTGCCAGTACCACTGGACAGGAGTACACAGATACGCAGTATTTT. Combining the CDR3 with reference TRBV19 and TRBJ2-3 gives the whole variable domain DGGITQSPKYLFRKEGQNVTLSCEQNLNHDAMYWYRQDPGQGLRLIYYSQIVNDFQKGDIAEGYSVSREKKESFPLTVTSAQKNPTAFYLCASTTGQEYTDTQYFGPGTRLTVL.

The chain recombines TRBV2 with TRBJ1-2; no definite D call. This CDR3 has 15 residues. The germline V gene has CDR1 SNHLY and CDR2 FYNNEI. Deletions cut 5 bases from V and 0 bases from J, with 13 bases between. In nucleotides, the CDR3 is TGTGCCAGCAGTCAAGGAGCAGAACCTAACTATGGCTACACCTTC. Amino acids: CASSQGAEPNYGYTF.

This sequence joins TRBV20-1 and TRBJ1-6; D perhaps matches TRBD1 (5 bases). This CDR3 is built from 14 residues. The ends were cut back, 5 bases at V and 7 bases at J, with 15 bases in the middle. The germline gives CDR1 DFQATT, CDR2 SNEGSKA (reference sequence). In nucleotides, the CDR3 is TGCAGTGCTCGAAAGAACAGGCAGAATTCACCCCTCCACTTT. This translates into CSARKNRQNSPLHF.

V gene TRBV7-9 combines with J gene TRBJ1-1, with D perhaps TRBD1 (6 bases). There are 14 residues in the CDR3. The V end lost 7 bases, the J end lost 2 bases, and 14 bases lay between the germline ends. CDR1 and CDR2 (germline): SEHNR, FQNEAQ (reference sequence). CDR3 DNA: TGTGCCAGCATAACCGGGACACCTAACACTGAAGCTTTCTTT. Protein: CASITGTPNTEAFF.

The chain is built from TRBV5-1 and TRBJ1-1; D remains ambiguous. Trimming stripped 4 bases from V and 6 bases from J, with 16 bases between. The CDR3 totals 14 residues. Germline CDR1 is SGHRS and CDR2 is YFSETQ. The CDR3 reads CASSTDPNGAEAFF. The CDR3 nucleotides read TGCGCCAGCAGCACGGACCCCAATGGGGCTGAAGCTTTCTTT.